Each of the 19 T cell receptor beta chains below was sequenced from the same sample in a study of response to subunit inactivated influenza vaccine. TCRdb used MiXCR to reprocess the RT-PCR reads, holding one entry per CDR3 protein. This table has 700,000 to 900,000 distinct CDR3 sequences, around 21% appearing once. The input for sequencing was PBMCs from blood, taken roughly 5 days after vaccination. All receptors come from a man in his fifties who received an inactivated influenza vaccine.

The chain couples TRBV7-9 to TRBJ2-7, with 8 bases matching TRBD1. After removal of 8 bases from V and 2 bases from J, the junction contained 8 bases not matched to a gene. This CDR3 spans 14 amino acids. CDR1 is SEHNR and CDR2 is FQNEAQ in the germline V gene (reference sequence). This CDR3 reads CASLRGTGPYEQYF. Written as DNA, the CDR3 is TGTGCCAGCCTGAGGGGGACAGGTCCCTACGAGCAGTACTTC.

This clonotype was counted between two and nine times. The rearrangement joins TRBV2 to TRBJ2-5; D is possibly TRBD2 (6 bases). The germline V gene encodes CDR1 SNHLY and CDR2 FYNNEI. There are 13 residues in the CDR3. V was trimmed by 7 bases and J by 0 bases, leaving 9 bases between them. CDR3 DNA: TGTGCCAGCAAGGCGGGAAACCAAGAGACCCAGTACTTC. Translation: CASKAGNQETQYF. Based on the CDR3 plus reference TRBV2 and TRBJ2-5, the full variable domain is EPEVTQTPSHQVTQMGQEVILRCVPISNHLYFYWYRQILGQKVEFLVSFYNNEISEKSEIFDDQFSVERPDGSNFTLKIRSTKLEDSAMYFCASKAGNQETQYFGPGTRLLVL.

This sequence joins TRBV7-2 and TRBJ1-4, with TRBD1 as a possible D gene (5 bases). With 6 bases removed from V and 0 bases from J, the gap between germline ends came to 11 bases. The CDR3 runs to 15 residues. The V gene's germline CDR1 is SGHTA and CDR2 FQGNSA. As DNA, the CDR3 is TGTGCCAGCAGGATCAGGGCAACAACTAATGAAAAACTGTTTTTT. This encodes CASRIRATTNEKLFF.

This clonotype was picked up a small number of times. This chain links TRBV29-1 with TRBJ2-5; D is unresolved. Trimming left V 7 bases short and J 0 bases short, with 6 bases between. Germline lookup yields CDR1 SQVTM and CDR2 ANQGSEA. The CDR3 has 11 amino acids. Here the CDR3 reads CSGQNQETQYF. For the CDR3, the DNA is TGCAGCGGGCAGAACCAAGAGACCCAGTACTTC.

The genes are TRBV5-6 and TRBJ2-4, with D possibly being TRBD2 (6 bases). Germline CDR1 reads SGHDT; CDR2 reads YYEEEE. The V end lost 4 bases, the J end lost 7 bases, and 12 bases lay between the germline ends. The CDR3 has 13 residues. The CDR3 region is CASSRPRGNIQYF. The CDR3, as DNA: TGTGCCAGCAGCCGTCCGCGGGGCAACATTCAGTACTTC.

This chain links TRBV3-1 with TRBJ2-7, with 8 bases matching TRBD1. The CDR3 is 14 amino acids. Trimming at V came to 3 bases and at J to 7 bases, leaving 8 bases not matched to a gene. Per the germline V gene, CDR1 is LGHDT and CDR2 is YNNKEL (reference sequence). CDR3 loop: CASSQRQGIMEQYF. DNA of the CDR3: TGTGCCAGCAGCCAGCGACAGGGGATTATGGAGCAGTACTTC.

As concerns this clonotype: Since a much larger clone is just one base distant, this may be a read error. V and J are TRBV7-8 and TRBJ2-7; TRBD1 might be the D (5 bases). In germline, CDR1 is SGHVS, CDR2 FQNEAQ. CDR3 size: 12 residues. CDR3 nucleotides: TGTGCCACCCAGGGAAACTCCTACGAGCAGAACTTC. It specifies CATQGNSYEQNF. Variable domain in full (rest from reference TRBV7-8 and TRBJ2-7): GAGVSQSPRYKVAKRGQDVALRCDPISGHVSLFWYQQALGQGPEFLTYFQNEAQLDKSGLPSDRFFAERPEGSVSTLKIQRTQQEDSAVYLCATQGNSYEQNFGPGTRLTVT.

This clonotype showed up just a few times. This sequence joins TRBV6-2 or TRBV6-3 and TRBJ2-5, with 7 nucleotides matching TRBD2. Germline V gene lookup returns CDR1 MNHEY and CDR2 SVGEGT. V was pared by 6 bases and J by 1 base, with 8 bases of the junction left unmatched. CDR3 length: 15 residues. The CDR3 nucleotides read TGTGCCAGCAGAATCCGGGGGGAGGCCCAAGAGACCCAGTACTTC. It encodes CASRIRGEAQETQYF.

The chain combines TRBV10-3 with TRBJ2-5; D is possibly TRBD1 (5 bases). V lost 2 bases to trimming and J lost 9 bases, with 10 bases between them. The CDR3 is made up of 12 amino acids. Germline V lookup: CDR1 ENHRY, CDR2 SYGVKD. CDR3 residues: CAISEPQGAQYF. For the CDR3, the DNA is TGTGCCATCAGTGAGCCCCAGGGCGCCCAGTACTTC.

The chain employs TRBV20-1 and TRBJ1-4, with D uncertain. The CDR3 sequence is 14 residues long. V was clipped by 6 bases and J by 2 bases, with 13 bases between them. The germline CDR1 and CDR2 sequences are DFQATT and SNEGSKA (reference sequence). CDR3 DNA: TGCAGTGCCCCCCTGGTTTCCACTAATGAAAAACTGTTTTTT. Residues: CSAPLVSTNEKLFF.

For this clonotype: One end of the junction varies from germline; a read error may be responsible. The chain is built from TRBV10-3 and TRBJ1-1, with TRBD1 as a possible D gene (5 bases). The V gene's germline CDR1 is ENHRY and CDR2 SYGVKD. This CDR3 has 13 amino acids. The CDR3 is CAIIPDGGTVAFF. In nucleotides, the CDR3 is TGTGCCATCATCCCGGATGGGGGGACTGTAGCTTTCTTT.

This chain links TRBV7-9 with TRBJ2-3; either TRBD1 or TRBD2 may fit D (5 bases each). The V gene lost 3 bases and the J gene lost 8 bases, with 9 bases spanning the gap. Germline CDR1 and CDR2: SEHNR and FQNEAQ (reference sequence). The CDR3 is made up of 12 amino acids. CDR3: CASSLGPVTQYF. Written as DNA, the CDR3 is TGTGCCAGCAGCTTGGGACCGGTTACGCAGTATTTT.

This sequence joins TRBV2 and TRBJ2-3; 7 nucleotides line up with TRBD2. This CDR3 has 18 amino acids. Germline-derived CDR1 and CDR2 are SNHLY and FYNNEI. V dropped 2 bases and J dropped 2; count of bases not matched to a gene: 13. CDR3 bases: TGTGCCAGCAGTGAATCTGTTCGGGCTAGCGGTAACACAGATACGCAGTATTTT. It encodes CASSESVRASGNTDTQYF.

This clonotype has more than one count but fewer than ten. The chain links TRBV2 to TRBJ1-5; unclear D gene. The CDR3 has 15 amino acids. Trimming removed 3 bases at V and 0 bases at J, with 9 bases between. CDR1 is SNHLY, CDR2 FYNNEI, per germline. Here the CDR3 reads CASSEVGISNQPQHF. The CDR3 DNA is TGTGCCAGCAGTGAGGTCGGAATTAGCAATCAGCCCCAGCATTTT.

The chain uses TRBV12-3 or TRBV12-4 and TRBJ1-1; a possible D gene is TRBD1 (5 bases). Trimming left V 3 bases short and J 3 bases short, with 11 bases between. CDR3 length: 14 amino acids. CDR3 bases: TGTGCCAGCAGTTTTTCGCAGGGATACACTGAAGCTTTCTTT. As protein: CASSFSQGYTEAFF.

This clonotype appeared a few times. The chain employs TRBV5-1 and TRBJ2-2; TRBD2 matches 12 bases. Germline-derived CDR1 and CDR2 are SGHRS and YFSETQ. The junction had 14 bases not matched to a gene; V was cut back by 9 bases and J by 8 bases. The CDR3 spans 16 residues. CDR3 protein: CATTNPGLAGLGELFF. The CDR3 DNA is TGCGCCACCACAAATCCCGGACTAGCGGGGCTAGGGGAGCTGTTTTTT.

This clonotype has just a few counts. V usage is TRBV7-9 and J usage is TRBJ2-3; D possibly matches TRBD1 or TRBD2 (5 bases each). The V and J ends lost 3 bases and 4 bases respectively, with 14 bases between them. This CDR3 spans 15 amino acids. CDR1 and CDR2 from the germline V gene are SEHNR and FQNEAQ (reference sequence). The DNA of the CDR3 is TGTGCCAGCAGCTTTCGTGGGGCCGGGGCAGATACGCAGTATTTT. Encoded protein: CASSFRGAGADTQYF.

The CDR3 region is CASSYGNSYEQYF. The DNA for the CDR3 is TGCGCCAGCAGCTATGGGAACTCCTACGAGCAGTACTTC. The V gene is TRBV5-1, the J gene TRBJ2-7; no reliable D call. V dropped 3 bases and J dropped 0 bases, with 7 bases sitting between them. CDR1 and CDR2 from the germline V gene are SGHRS and YFSETQ. The length of the CDR3 is 13 residues.

This clonotype was counted between two and nine times. The chain links TRBV28 to TRBJ2-5, with TRBD1 as a possible D gene (6 bases). The CDR3 is 14 amino acids. V lost 4 bases to trimming and J lost 2 bases, with 11 bases between them. In germline, CDR1 is MDHEN, CDR2 SYDVKM. DNA of the CDR3: TGTGCCAGCAGTTCCTCACAGGGACAAGAGACCCAGTACTTC. It translates to CASSSSQGQETQYF.